The 14 T cell receptor beta chains presented below share a single source sample, sequenced in a study of blood T cell repertoires in COVID-19. Profiling relied on immunoSEQ multiplex PCR, and the TCRdb table lists in-frame clones only, not all of them. The sample lists some 54,000 clones, 75% to 90% occurring once. Material: peripheral blood. Every receptor here comes from an older woman with acute or convalescent COVID-19.

The CDR3 nucleotides read TGTGCCAGCAGCCCGCGACAGGGGTGGGATGGCTACACCTTC. As protein: CASSPRQGWDGYTF. The gene calls are TRBV3-1 (or the pseudogene TRBV3-2) and TRBJ1-2; 8 nucleotides line up with TRBD1. V lost 4 bases and J lost 6; bases outside the gene matches: 7. CDR3 length: 14 amino acids. Germline loops: CDR1 LGHDT, CDR2 YNNKEL (reference sequence).

The V call is TRBV7-9, the J call TRBJ1-4, with 8 bases aligning to TRBD1. Germline trimming cut 5 bases from V and 6 bases from J; bases unmatched to any gene: 5. Germline-derived CDR1 and CDR2 are SEHNR and FQNEAQ (reference sequence). The CDR3 runs 14 residues. CDR3 loop: CASSTGGNDEKLFF. As DNA, the CDR3 is TGTGCCAGCAGCACAGGGGGAAATGATGAAAAACTGTTTTTT.

This clone showed up just a few times. The V call is TRBV5-1, the J call TRBJ1-4; TRBD1 matches 7 bases. Looked up from germline, CDR1 is SGHRS and CDR2 is YFSETQ. The V and J ends lost 4 bases and 8 bases, in that order; junction bases with no gene match: 11. The CDR3 is 15 residues long. The CDR3 reads CASSMSTGWGEKLFF. The CDR3 DNA is TGCGCCAGCAGCATGTCGACAGGGTGGGGAGAAAAACTGTTTTTT.

This clone was seen once. The J gene is TRBJ1-2, the V gene TRBV5-8; D gene ambiguous. CDR3 length: 13 residues. CDR1 is SGHTS, CDR2 YDEGEE, per germline. Trimming removed 4 bases at V and 0 bases at J, with 7 bases between. As DNA, the CDR3 is TGTGCCAGCAGCCACAGATCTAACTATGGCTACACCTTC. As protein: CASSHRSNYGYTF.

V and J are TRBV12-3 or TRBV12-4 and TRBJ1-1; no clear D. This CDR3 contains 13 residues. The V and J ends lost 2 bases and 5 bases respectively, with 9 bases between them. CDR3 sequence: CASSLIRGTEAFF. CDR3 nucleotides: TGTGCCAGCAGTTTAATCCGAGGGACTGAAGCTTTCTTT.

This clone was recorded only once. This chain uses TRBV5-1 with TRBJ2-3; D not resolved. Germline values: CDR1 SGHRS, CDR2 YFSETQ. The CDR3 totals 13 residues. Trimming shortened V by 5 bases and J by 4 bases, and 11 bases separated the two germline ends. CDR3 sequence (DNA): TGCGCCAGCAGGACATTTGTTTCAGATACGCAGTATTTT. The encoded protein is CASRTFVSDTQYF.

This rearrangement joins TRBV7-2 to TRBJ1-6; D unclear. Trimming removed 2 bases from V and 2 bases from J, with 7 bases in between. The CDR3 has 15 residues. CDR1 is SGHTA and CDR2 is FQGNSA in the germline V gene. Here the CDR3 DNA reads TGTGCCAGCAGCTTAATGGGCACCTATAATTCACCCCTCCACTTT. This codes for CASSLMGTYNSPLHF.

The chain employs TRBV6-5 and TRBJ2-2; a possible D gene is TRBD1 (6 bases). The germline V gene has CDR1 MNHEY and CDR2 SVGAGI. The CDR3 runs to 16 residues. V lost 2 bases and J 6 bases, leaving 16 bases between the germline ends. In DNA form, the CDR3 reads TGTGCCAGCAGTTACAATTTGGGGGCAGGGGCCGGGGAGCTGTTTTTT. Encoded protein: CASSYNLGAGAGELFF.

This chain joins TRBV6-6 and TRBJ1-2; D may be TRBD1 (5 bases). Between the trimmed V and J ends, which lost 6 bases and 2 bases, there was a span of 10 bases. The CDR3 loop spans 13 amino acids. Germline CDR1 and CDR2: MNHNY and SVGAGI (reference sequence). The CDR3 DNA sequence: TGTGCCAGCAGCAACGGGGGGAACTATGGCTACACCTTC. Amino acid sequence: CASSNGGNYGYTF.

The genes are TRBV30 and TRBJ2-7; 9 bases match TRBD2. CDR3 size: 20 residues. V shed 0 bases and J 2 bases; nucleotides not matched to a gene: 20. Germline values: CDR1 GTSNPN, CDR2 SVGIG (reference sequence). The CDR3 DNA follows: TGTGCCTGGAGTGTAACAGTAGCGGGGGTGCCCCGAATAATACCCTACGAGCAGTACTTC. This codes for CAWSVTVAGVPRIIPYEQYF.

This rearrangement joins TRBV4-1 to TRBJ2-5, with no clear D. The CDR3 length is 12 residues. V gave up 0 bases and J gave up 7 bases, with 6 bases separating them. Per germline, CDR1 MGHRA and CDR2 YSYEKL. The CDR3: CASSQEYGTQYF. CDR3 DNA sequence: TGCGCCAGCAGCCAAGAATACGGGACCCAGTACTTC.

The chain links TRBV30 to TRBJ1-6, with 9 bases aligning to TRBD1. From germline, CDR1 is GTSNPN and CDR2 SVGIG (reference sequence). The CDR3 consists of 11 residues. With 8 bases clipped from V and 15 bases from J, the junction kept 8 bases outside the gene matches. The CDR3 nucleotides read TGTGCCATACAGGGGGCCCTCAACCTCCACTTT. Its protein product is CAIQGALNLHF.

The chain uses TRBV4-1 and TRBJ1-2; TRBD1 might be the D (6 bases). CDR3 length equals 14 residues. Trimming took 6 bases from V and 2 from J, leaving 13 bases between them. The germline CDR1 and CDR2 sequences are MGHRA and YSYEKL. In DNA form, the CDR3 reads TGCGCCAGCAGTCAGGACAGCGGAAACTATGGCTACACCTTC. Its translation: CASSQDSGNYGYTF.

This chain connects TRBV29-1 to TRBJ2-2, with 8 positions matching TRBD1. J lost 2 bases, V lost 6 bases, and 5 bases had no gene match. The CDR3 contains 14 residues. Germline CDR1 is SQVTM and CDR2 is ANQGSEA. The CDR3 nucleotides are TGCAGCGTCGCGGGACAGGAAAACACCGGGGAGCTGTTTTTT. This translates into CSVAGQENTGELFF.